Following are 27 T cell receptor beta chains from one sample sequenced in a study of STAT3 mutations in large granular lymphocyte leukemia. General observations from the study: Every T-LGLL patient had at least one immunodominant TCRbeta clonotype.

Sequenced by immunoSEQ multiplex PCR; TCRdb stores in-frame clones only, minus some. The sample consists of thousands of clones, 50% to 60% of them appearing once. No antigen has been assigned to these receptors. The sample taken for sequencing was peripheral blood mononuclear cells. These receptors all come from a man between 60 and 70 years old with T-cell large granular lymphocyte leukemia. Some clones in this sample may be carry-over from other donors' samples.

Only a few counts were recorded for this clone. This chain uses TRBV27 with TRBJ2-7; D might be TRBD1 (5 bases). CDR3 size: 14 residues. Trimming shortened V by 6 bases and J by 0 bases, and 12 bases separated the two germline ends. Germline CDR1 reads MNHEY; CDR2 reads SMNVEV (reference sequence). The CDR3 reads CASRITGDSYEQYF. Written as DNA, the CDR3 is TGTGCCAGCAGGATCACAGGAGACTCCTACGAGCAGTACTTC.

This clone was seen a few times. CDR3 coding DNA: TGTGCCTCAACCCAGGGTTACTATGGCTACACCTTC. It is translated as CASTQGYYGYTF. J is TRBJ1-2 and V is TRBV30; perhaps TRBD1 as D (5 bases). CDR3 length: 12 amino acids. Looked up from germline, CDR1 is GTSNPN and CDR2 is SVGIG (reference sequence). V was trimmed by 7 bases and J by 3 bases, leaving 12 bases between them.

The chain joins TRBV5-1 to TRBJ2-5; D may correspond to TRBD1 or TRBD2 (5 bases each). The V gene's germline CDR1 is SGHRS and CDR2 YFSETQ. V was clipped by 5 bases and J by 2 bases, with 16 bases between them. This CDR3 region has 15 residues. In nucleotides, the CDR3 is TGCGCCAGCAGATTCCAGGGTTCGGGACAAGAGACCCAGTACTTC. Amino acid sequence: CASRFQGSGQETQYF.

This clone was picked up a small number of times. CDR3 in amino acids: CASSQLTSPVGDEQFF. Written as DNA, the CDR3 is TGCGCCAGCAGCCAACTAACTAGCCCGGTGGGCGATGAGCAGTTCTTC. This chain connects TRBV4-3 to TRBJ2-1, with D possibly TRBD2 on 6 matching bases. V lost 2 bases to trimming and J lost 8 bases, with 19 bases between them. The germline V gene has CDR1 LGHNA and CDR2 YSLEER. The CDR3 contains 16 residues.

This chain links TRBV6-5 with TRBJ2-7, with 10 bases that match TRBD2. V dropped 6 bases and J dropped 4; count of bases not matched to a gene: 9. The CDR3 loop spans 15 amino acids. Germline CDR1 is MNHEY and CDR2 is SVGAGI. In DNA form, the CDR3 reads TGTGCCAGCAGCCCAGGGGCTAGCGGGAGTTACGAGCAGTACGTC. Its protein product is CASSPGASGSYEQYV.

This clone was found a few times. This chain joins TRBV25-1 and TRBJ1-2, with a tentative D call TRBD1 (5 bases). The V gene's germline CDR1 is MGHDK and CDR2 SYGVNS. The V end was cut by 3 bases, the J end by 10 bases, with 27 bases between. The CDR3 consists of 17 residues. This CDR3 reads CASSEIKGGQGIFAYTF. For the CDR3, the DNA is TGTGCCAGCAGTGAGATAAAAGGAGGGCAGGGCATTTTTGCCTACACCTTC.

The CDR3 nucleotides are TGCGCCAGCAGCGAACAGGGGGTCACAACTAATGAAAAACTGTTTTTT. This codes for CASSEQGVTTNEKLFF. The chain combines TRBV5-1 with TRBJ1-4; TRBD1 matches at 8 bases. V shed 4 bases and J 0 bases; nucleotides not matched to a gene: 5. The CDR3 loop spans 16 amino acids. Germline V lookup: CDR1 SGHRS, CDR2 YFSETQ.

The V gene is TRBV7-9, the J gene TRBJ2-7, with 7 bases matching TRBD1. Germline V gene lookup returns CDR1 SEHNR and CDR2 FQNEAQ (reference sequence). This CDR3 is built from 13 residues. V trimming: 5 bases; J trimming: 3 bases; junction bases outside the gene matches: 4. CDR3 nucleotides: TGTGCCAGCAGCCCGTCAGGGGGCTACGAGCAGTACGTC. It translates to CASSPSGGYEQYV.

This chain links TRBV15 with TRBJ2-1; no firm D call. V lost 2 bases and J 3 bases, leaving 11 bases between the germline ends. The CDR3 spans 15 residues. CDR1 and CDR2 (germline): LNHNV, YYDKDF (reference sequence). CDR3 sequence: CATSRNTDGYNEQFF. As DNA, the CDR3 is TGTGCCACCAGCAGAAACACCGACGGCTACAATGAGCAGTTCTTC.

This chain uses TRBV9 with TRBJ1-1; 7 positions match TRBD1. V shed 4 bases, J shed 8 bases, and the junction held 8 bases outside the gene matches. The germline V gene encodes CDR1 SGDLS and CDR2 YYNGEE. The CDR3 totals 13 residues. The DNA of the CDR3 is TGTGCCAGCAGCCCGAGGGGGCGGGACGAAGCTTTCTTT. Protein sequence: CASSPRGRDEAFF.

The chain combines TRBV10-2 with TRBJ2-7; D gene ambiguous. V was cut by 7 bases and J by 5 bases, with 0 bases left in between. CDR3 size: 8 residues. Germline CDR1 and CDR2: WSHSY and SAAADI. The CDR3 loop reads CASNEQYF. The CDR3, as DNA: TGCGCCAGCAACGAGCAGTACTTC.

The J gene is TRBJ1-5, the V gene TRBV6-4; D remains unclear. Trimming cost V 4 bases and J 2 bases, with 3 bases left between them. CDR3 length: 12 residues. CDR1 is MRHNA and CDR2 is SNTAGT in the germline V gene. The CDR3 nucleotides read TGTGCCAGCAGTGCAGGCAATCAGCCCCAGCATTTT. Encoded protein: CASSAGNQPQHF.

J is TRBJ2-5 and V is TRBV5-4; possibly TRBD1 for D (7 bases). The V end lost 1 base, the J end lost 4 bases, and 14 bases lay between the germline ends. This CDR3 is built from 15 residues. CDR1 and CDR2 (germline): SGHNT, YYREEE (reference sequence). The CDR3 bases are TGTGCCAGCAGCTTGCCAGGGACAGCGGGAGAGACCCAGTACTTC. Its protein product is CASSLPGTAGETQYF.

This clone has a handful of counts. DNA for the CDR3: TGTGCCTGGAGTCAGGTAAACACTGAAGCTTTCTTT. Translating gives CAWSQVNTEAFF. This rearrangement joins TRBV30 to TRBJ1-1, with no clear D. There are 12 residues in the CDR3. V dropped 2 bases and J dropped 2 bases, with 6 bases sitting between them. The germline V gene encodes CDR1 GTSNPN and CDR2 SVGIG (reference sequence).

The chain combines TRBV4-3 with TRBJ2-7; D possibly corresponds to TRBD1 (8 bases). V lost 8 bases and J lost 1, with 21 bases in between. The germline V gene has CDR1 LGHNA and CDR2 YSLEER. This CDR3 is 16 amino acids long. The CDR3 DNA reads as TGCGCCAGCGGGGGGGGCGGGACAGGACGTTCCTACGAGCAGTACGTC. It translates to CASGGGGTGRSYEQYV.

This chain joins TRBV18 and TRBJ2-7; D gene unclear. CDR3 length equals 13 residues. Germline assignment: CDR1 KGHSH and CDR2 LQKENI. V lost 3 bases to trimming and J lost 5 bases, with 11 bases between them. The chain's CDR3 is CASSPSRPDEQYF. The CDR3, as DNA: TGTGCCAGCTCACCCTCCCGGCCGGACGAGCAGTACTTC.

The CDR3 is CASRSPGPVQQYF. The CDR3 coding sequence is TGTGCCAGCAGATCTCCGGGACCGGTGCAGCAGTACTTC. V and J are TRBV28 and TRBJ2-7; D may be TRBD1 or TRBD2 (5 bases each). The germline V and J ends were trimmed by 6 bases and 8 bases, with 17 bases remaining between them. Germline CDR1 is MDHEN and CDR2 is SYDVKM. The CDR3 is made up of 13 amino acids.

DNA for the CDR3: TGCGCCAGCGGCCAGGTCGGCTATGGCTACACCTTC. It translates to CASGQVGYGYTF. This sequence joins TRBV5-1 and TRBJ1-2; D gene ambiguous. Looked up from germline, CDR1 is SGHRS and CDR2 is YFSETQ. Trimming shortened V by 7 bases and J by 4 bases, and 11 bases separated the two germline ends. The CDR3 contains 12 residues.

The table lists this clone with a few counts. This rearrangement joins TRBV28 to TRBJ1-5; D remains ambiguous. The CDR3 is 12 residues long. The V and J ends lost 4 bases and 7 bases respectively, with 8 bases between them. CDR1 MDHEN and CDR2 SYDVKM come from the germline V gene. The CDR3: CASSWGRQPQHF. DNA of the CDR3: TGTGCCAGCAGTTGGGGTCGACAGCCCCAGCATTTT. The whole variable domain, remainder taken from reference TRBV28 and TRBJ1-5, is DVKVTQSSRYLVKRTGEKVFLECVQDMDHENMFWYRQDPGLGLRLIYFSYDVKMKEKGDIPEGYSVSREKKERFSLILESASTNQTSMYLCASSWGRQPQHFGDGTRLSIL.

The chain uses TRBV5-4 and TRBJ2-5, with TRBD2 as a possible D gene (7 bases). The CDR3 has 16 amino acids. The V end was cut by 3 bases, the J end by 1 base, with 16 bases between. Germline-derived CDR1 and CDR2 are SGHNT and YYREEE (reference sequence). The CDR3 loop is CASSSLEGGGQETQYF. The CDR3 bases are TGTGCCAGCAGCTCTTTGGAGGGAGGGGGCCAAGAGACCCAGTACTTC.

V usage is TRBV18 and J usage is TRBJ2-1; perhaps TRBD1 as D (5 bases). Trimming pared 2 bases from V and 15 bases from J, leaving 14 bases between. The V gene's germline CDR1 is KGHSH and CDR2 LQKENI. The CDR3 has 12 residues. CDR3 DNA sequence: TGTGCCAGCTCACCAGGACCTACAGGTTTGTTCTTC. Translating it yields CASSPGPTGLFF.

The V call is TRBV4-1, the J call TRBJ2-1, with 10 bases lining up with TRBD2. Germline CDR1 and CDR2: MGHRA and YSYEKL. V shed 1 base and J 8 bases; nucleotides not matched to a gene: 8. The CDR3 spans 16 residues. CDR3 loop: CASSQGGLAERDEQFF. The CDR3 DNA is TGCGCCAGCAGCCAAGGAGGACTAGCGGAACGGGATGAGCAGTTCTTC.

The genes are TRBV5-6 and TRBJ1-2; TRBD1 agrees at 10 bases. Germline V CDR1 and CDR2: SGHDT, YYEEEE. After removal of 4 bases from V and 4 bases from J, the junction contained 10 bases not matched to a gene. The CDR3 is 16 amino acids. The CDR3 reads CASSLDRTGGFYGYTF. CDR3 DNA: TGTGCCAGCAGCCTGGACCGGACAGGGGGTTTCTATGGCTACACCTTC. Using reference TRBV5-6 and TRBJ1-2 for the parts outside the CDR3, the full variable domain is DAGVTQSPTHLIKTRGQQVTLRCSPKSGHDTVSWYQQALGQGPQFIFQYYEEEERQRGNFPDRFSGHQFPNYSSELNVNALLLGDSALYLCASSLDRTGGFYGYTFGSGTRLTVV.

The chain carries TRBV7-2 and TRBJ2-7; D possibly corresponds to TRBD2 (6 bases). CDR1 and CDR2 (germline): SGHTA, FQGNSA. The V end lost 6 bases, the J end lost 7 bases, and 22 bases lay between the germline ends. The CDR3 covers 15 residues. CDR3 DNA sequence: TGTGCCAGCAGGACCCAACAGGTCGGGGGAGGTGAGCAGTACTTC. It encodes CASRTQQVGGGEQYF.

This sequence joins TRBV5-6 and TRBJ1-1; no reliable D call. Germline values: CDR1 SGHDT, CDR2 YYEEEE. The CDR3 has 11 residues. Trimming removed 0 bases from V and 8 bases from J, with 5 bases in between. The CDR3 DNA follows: TGTGCCAGCAGCTTGGAAGGGGAAGCTTTCTTT. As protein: CASSLEGEAFF.

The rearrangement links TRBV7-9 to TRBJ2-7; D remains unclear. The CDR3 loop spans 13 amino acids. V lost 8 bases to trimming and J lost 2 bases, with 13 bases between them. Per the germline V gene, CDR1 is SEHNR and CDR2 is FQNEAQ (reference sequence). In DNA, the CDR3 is TGTGCCAGCTCCGGCTCTGGCACCTACGAGCAGTACGTC. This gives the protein CASSGSGTYEQYV.

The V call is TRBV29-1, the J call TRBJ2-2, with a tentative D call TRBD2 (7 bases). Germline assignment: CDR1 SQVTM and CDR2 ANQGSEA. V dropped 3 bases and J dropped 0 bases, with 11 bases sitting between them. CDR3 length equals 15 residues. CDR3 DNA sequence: TGCAGCGTTGACCCGGGGGGCGCGAACACCGGGGAGCTGTTTTTT. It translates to CSVDPGGANTGELFF.